The rows below give T cell receptor beta chains drawn from one sample of a study of blood T cell dynamics during melanoma immunotherapy. Clones were read by immunoSEQ multiplex PCR, and TCRdb kept only the in-frame ones, dropping some. The data contain just over 7,000 clones, 65% to 85% of them singletons. This specimen was blood, taken from a patient treated with checkpoint blockade. Receptors originate from a human donor with melanoma. Both conserved end residues are part of each CDR3. A D gene is named only where the DNA matches it firmly. Rows may omit the clone size; those that give it use once, few, many or a size class.

>NA|NA|TRBJ2-7|TRBV6-6
CASSAAYEQYF
TGTGCCAGCAGCGCGGCCTACGAGCAGTACTTC
>NA|NA|TRBJ1-1|TRBV7-8
CASSLDRAREDMNTEAFF
TGTGCCAGCAGCTTAGATCGAGCTCGGGAGGACATGAACACTGAAGCTTTCTTT
>TRBD2|NA|TRBJ2-7|TRBV27
CASSLFSAGGPPHEQYF
TGTGCCAGCAGTTTATTTTCAGCGGGAGGGCCGCCCCACGAGCAGTACTTC
>TRBD1|NA|TRBJ1-5|TRBV7-3
CASSAPTGGQPQHF
TGTGCCAGCAGCGCACCGACAGGGGGCCAGCCCCAGCATTTT
>TRBD2|NA|TRBJ2-1|TRBV27
CASNTMGLVLNEQFF
TGTGCCAGCAACACTATGGGACTAGTCCTAAATGAGCAGTTCTTC
>TRBD2|NA|TRBJ2-3|TRBV5-1
CASSGPGLAKTDTQYF
TGCGCCAGCAGCGGACCGGGACTAGCGAAAACAGATACGCAGTATTTT
>NA|NA|TRBJ2-5|TRBV29-1
CSVEAPFSGSFQETQYF
TGCAGCGTTGAAGCTCCCTTCTCGGGTTCCTTTCAAGAGACCCAGTACTTC
>NA|NA|TRBJ1-4|TRBV4-2
CASSQVREVINEKLFF
TGTGCCAGCAGCCAAGTGCGGGAAGTCATTAATGAAAAACTGTTTTTT
>NA|NA|TRBJ2-6|TRBV7-9
CASSLVRGSGANVLTF
TGTGCCAGCAGCTTAGTCCGTGGCTCTGGGGCCAACGTCCTGACTTTC
>TRBD1|NA|TRBJ2-7|TRBV6-5
CASRRAGQGYEQYF
TGTGCCAGCAGGCGTGCCGGACAGGGCTACGAGCAGTACTTC
>NA|NA|TRBJ2-2|TRBV19
CASTGRQFTTGELFF
TGTGCCAGTACGGGGAGACAGTTCACCACCGGGGAGCTGTTTTTT
>NA|NA|TRBJ2-7|TRBV7-2
CASRPLTASMPHEQYF
TGTGCCAGCCGCCCCTTGACTGCTAGCATGCCCCACGAGCAGTACTTC
>NA|once|TRBJ2-7|TRBV15
CATSRERSPNYEQYF
TGTGCCACCAGCAGAGAACGGTCCCCGAACTACGAGCAGTACTTC
>TRBD2|NA|TRBJ2-5|TRBV15
CATSRGGRAGETQYF
TGTGCCACCAGCAGAGGCGGGAGGGCCGGGGAGACCCAGTACTTC
>NA|once|TRBJ2-7|TRBV7-9
CASSPSPGRAGPLIYEQYF
TGTGCCAGCAGCCCCTCACCAGGCAGGGCTGGCCCGCTGATTTACGAGCAGTACTTC
>TRBD1|NA|TRBJ2-7|TRBV6-6
CASSDWDRVSYEQYF
TGTGCCAGCAGTGATTGGGACAGGGTGTCCTACGAGCAGTACTTC
>NA|NA|TRBJ1-1|TRBV7-9
CASSLPQGRQGTEAFF
TGTGCCAGCAGCTTACCTCAGGGGAGGCAAGGCACTGAAGCTTTCTTT
>NA|once|TRBJ2-7|TRBV11-2
CASSSYVARTYEQYF
TGTGCCAGCAGCTCCTACGTAGCAAGAACCTACGAGCAGTACTTC
>TRBD2|NA|TRBJ2-7|TRBV7-2
CASSLTSGTTYEQYF
TGTGCCAGCAGCCTGACTAGCGGGACGACCTACGAGCAGTACTTC
>TRBD2|NA|TRBJ2-7|TRBV28
CASSGAGGPHEQYF
TGTGCCAGCAGTGGAGCGGGAGGGCCCCACGAGCAGTACTTC
>NA|NA|TRBJ1-1|TRBV30
CAWSPTTVNTEAFF
TGTGCCTGGAGTCCTACGACAGTGAACACTGAAGCTTTCTTT
>NA|few|TRBJ1-3|TRBV29-1
CSVSASGNTIYF
TGCAGCGTTTCAGCGTCTGGAAACACCATATATTTT
>NA|NA|TRBJ2-7|TRBV4-2
CASSVGTGSYEQYF
TGTGCCAGCAGCGTTGGGACGGGGTCCTACGAGCAGTACTTC
>NA|NA|TRBJ1-2|TRBV29-1
CSVEGVQFYGYTF
TGCAGCGTTGAAGGGGTGCAGTTCTATGGCTACACCTTC
>TRBD1|NA|TRBJ1-1|TRBV7-9
CASSLSARGSTEAFF
TGTGCCAGCAGCTTATCGGCCAGGGGGAGCACTGAAGCTTTCTTT
>NA|NA|TRBJ1-5|TRBV19
CASSMTGSNQPQHF
TGTGCCAGTAGTATGACGGGAAGCAATCAGCCCCAGCATTTT
>TRBD1|once|TRBJ1-1|TRBV7-2
CAGLTGANTEAFF
TGTGCCGGCCTGACAGGGGCGAACACTGAAGCTTTCTTT
>NA|NA|TRBJ2-7|TRBV7-2
CASSHLATGPPYEQYF
TGTGCCAGCAGTCATCTAGCGACGGGGCCCCCCTACGAGCAGTACTTC
>NA|NA|TRBJ1-6|TRBV28
CASSLWGGLSNSPLHF
TGTGCCAGCAGTTTATGGGGGGGGTTAAGTAATTCACCCCTCCACTTT
>NA|NA|TRBJ2-7|TRBV30
CAWSKGGPYEQYF
TGTGCCTGGAGTAAGGGTGGACCCTACGAGCAGTACTTC
>TRBD2|NA|TRBJ2-1|TRBV10-3
CAIRGGGREGNEQFF
TGTGCCATCAGAGGTGGCGGGAGGGAAGGCAATGAGCAGTTCTTC
>TRBD2|NA|TRBJ2-7|TRBV10-3
CAISALSSSGSMIYEQYF
TGTGCCATCAGCGCCCTTTCCTCTAGCGGGAGTATGATCTACGAGCAGTACTTC
>NA|few|TRBJ1-1|TRBV30
CAWSGVSTAFF
TGTGCCTGGAGTGGGGTCAGTACAGCTTTCTTT
>NA|NA|TRBJ2-7|TRBV4-1
CASSQEGLRSKEQYF
TGCGCCAGCAGCCAAGAAGGTCTCCGCTCGAAGGAGCAGTACTTC
>TRBD2|NA|TRBJ2-7|TRBV5-1
CASSWSGGRNEQYF
TGCGCCAGCAGCTGGTCGGGCGGGAGGAACGAGCAGTACTTC
>TRBD2|NA|TRBJ2-7|TRBV11-1
CASSLSPSGSYEQYF
TGTGCCAGCAGCTTAAGTCCCAGCGGGAGCTACGAGCAGTACTTC
>TRBD1|NA|TRBJ1-2|TRBV4-3
CASSQATGGYYGYTF
TGCGCCAGCAGCCAAGCAACAGGGGGCTACTATGGCTACACCTTC
>NA|NA|TRBJ1-2|TRBV7-3
CASSLIGAANGYTF
TGTGCCAGCAGCTTAATAGGGGCCGCCAATGGCTACACCTTC
>NA|few|TRBJ1-1|TRBV5-4
CASSSSGWTEAFF
TGTGCCAGCAGCTCTTCGGGGTGGACTGAAGCTTTCTTT
>TRBD1|once|TRBJ1-1|TRBV10-3
CAIREYPGTGMEAFF
TGTGCCATCAGAGAATACCCCGGGACAGGGATGGAGGCTTTCTTT
>TRBD1|few|TRBJ2-4|TRBV7-9
CASSLSRQGPSFGYF
TGTGCCAGCAGCTTATCACGACAGGGCCCAAGTTTTGGGTACTTC